This T cell receptor (beta chain) was documented in a study of cytomegalovirus exposure and HLA in healthy donors. The study's findings and limits: Diagnosis of cytomegalovirus status made by the classifier reportedly showed high specificity and sensitivity.

Per germline, CDR1 LNHNV and CDR2 YYDKDF (reference sequence). This CDR3 spans 13 amino acids. The germline V and J ends were trimmed by 0 bases and 4 bases, with 7 bases remaining between them. Assay used: immunoSEQ multiplex PCR; TCRdb lists only in-frame clones, some missing. The sample yields roughly 300,000 clones, about 85% seen once. This clone has just a few counts. Its antigen is still unknown. Other DNA sequences within the sample encode an identical CDR3. Sequencing used PBMCs. This clonotype was sampled from a woman younger than 45 in good health and CMV-seropositive. V gene TRBV15 combines with J gene TRBJ2-7; possible D gene TRBD2, 5 bases. The CDR3: CATSRDRGYEQYF. In DNA form, the CDR3 reads TGTGCCACCAGCAGAGATAGAGGGTACGAGCAGTACTTC.